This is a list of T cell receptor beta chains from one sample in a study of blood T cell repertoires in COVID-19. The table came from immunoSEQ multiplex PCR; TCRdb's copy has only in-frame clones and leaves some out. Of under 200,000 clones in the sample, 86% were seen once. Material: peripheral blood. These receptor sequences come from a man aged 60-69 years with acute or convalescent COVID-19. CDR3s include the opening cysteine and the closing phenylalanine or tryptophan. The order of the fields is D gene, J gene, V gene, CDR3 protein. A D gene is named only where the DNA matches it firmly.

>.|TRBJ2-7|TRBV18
CASSPDGAGEQYF
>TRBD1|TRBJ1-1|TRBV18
CASSRDSEEAFF
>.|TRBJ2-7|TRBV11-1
CASSLGPGVMYEQYF
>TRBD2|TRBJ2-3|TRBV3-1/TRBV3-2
CASSLRSGRKDTQYF
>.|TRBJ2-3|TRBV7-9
CASSQGGGTDTQYF
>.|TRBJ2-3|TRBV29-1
CSVGGLTSTDTQYF
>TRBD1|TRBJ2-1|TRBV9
CASSLQGATSYNEQFF
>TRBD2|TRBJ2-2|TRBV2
CASKFSGTQGTGELFF
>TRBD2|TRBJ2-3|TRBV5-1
CASRHGTSGRATDTQYF
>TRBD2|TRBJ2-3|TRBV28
CASSMTSGFTDTQYF
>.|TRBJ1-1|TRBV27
CASSTRRGALPTEAFF
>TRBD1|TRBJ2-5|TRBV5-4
CASGNRGRETQYF
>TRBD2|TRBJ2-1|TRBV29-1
CSVERLTSGAYNEQFF
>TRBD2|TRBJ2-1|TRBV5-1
CASSLALAGSDEQFF
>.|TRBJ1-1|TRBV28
CASSLFVSEAFF
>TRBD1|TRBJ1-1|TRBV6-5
CASSKDRVWTEAFF
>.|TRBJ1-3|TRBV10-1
CASKARDGGPGNTIYF
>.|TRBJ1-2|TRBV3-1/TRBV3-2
CASSQYGAENGYTF
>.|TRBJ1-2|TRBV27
CASRYRDWSYGYTF
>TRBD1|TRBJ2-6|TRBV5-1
CASSLTGTGSFGANVLTF
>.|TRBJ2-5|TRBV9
CASSARGQETQYF
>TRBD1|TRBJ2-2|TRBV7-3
CASSPGQGWGGELFF
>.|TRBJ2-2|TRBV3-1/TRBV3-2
CASSPTLGTGELFF
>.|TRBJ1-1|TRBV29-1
CSASGGDTEAFF
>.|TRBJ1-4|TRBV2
CASEGTDKVGEKLFF
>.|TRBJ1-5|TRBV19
CASCYSNQPQHF
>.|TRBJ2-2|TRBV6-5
CASMPPGGRSGELFF